The entry below gives a single T cell receptor (beta chain) sequence along with its context. The antigen is not known. CDR3 size: 20 residues. The V gene end was trimmed by 3 bases and the J gene end by 5 bases; junction bases not matched to a gene: 26. Germline CDR1 is GTSNPN and CDR2 is SVGIG (reference sequence). This sample is drawn from a study of cytomegalovirus exposure and HLA in healthy donors. Study details: Approximately 85 million unique TCRs from HLA-typed donors were held in an early release of data.

Study outcomes and limitations: A prior analysis recorded that most TCR beta V segments were productive about 90% or about 30% of the time.

The study ran its PCR with 60 Vbeta and 13 Jbeta primers. Clones were sequenced by immunoSEQ multiplex PCR, and TCRdb holds only the in-frame ones, with some missing. The table lists roughly 150,000 clones, about 74% of them singletons. Sequencing was carried out using PBMCs. The clonotype comes from a male donor in good health and CMV-seronegative. The gene calls are TRBV30 and TRBJ1-2, with 8 bases identical to TRBD1. The CDR3 nucleotides read TGTGCCTGGAGCAAAGGATGGCGGGGGACAGGTCGGCGACCGACTTATGGCTACACCTTC. Protein product: CAWSKGWRGTGRRPTYGYTF.